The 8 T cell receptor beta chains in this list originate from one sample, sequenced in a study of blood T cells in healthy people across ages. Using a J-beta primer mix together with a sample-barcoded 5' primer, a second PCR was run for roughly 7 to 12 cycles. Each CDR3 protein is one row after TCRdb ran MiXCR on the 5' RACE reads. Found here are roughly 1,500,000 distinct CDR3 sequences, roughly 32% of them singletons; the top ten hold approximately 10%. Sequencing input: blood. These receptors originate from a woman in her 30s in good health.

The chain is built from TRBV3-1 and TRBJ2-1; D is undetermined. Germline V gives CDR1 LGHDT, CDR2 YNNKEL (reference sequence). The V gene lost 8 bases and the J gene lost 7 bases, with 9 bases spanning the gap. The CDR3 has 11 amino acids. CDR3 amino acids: CASAARNEQFF. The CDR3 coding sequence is TGTGCCAGCGCGGCGAGGAATGAGCAGTTCTTC.

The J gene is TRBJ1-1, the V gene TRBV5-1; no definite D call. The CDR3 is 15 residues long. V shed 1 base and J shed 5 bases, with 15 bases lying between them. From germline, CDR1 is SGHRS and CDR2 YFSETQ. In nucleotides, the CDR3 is TGCGCCAGCAGCTTGTTTATGGGAGTGGGGACTGAAGCTTTCTTT. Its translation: CASSLFMGVGTEAFF.

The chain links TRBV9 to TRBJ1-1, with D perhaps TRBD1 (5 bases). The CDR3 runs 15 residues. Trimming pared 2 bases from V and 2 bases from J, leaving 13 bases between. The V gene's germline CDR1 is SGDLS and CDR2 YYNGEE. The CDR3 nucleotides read TGTGCCAGCAGCGTCCGAGGGGTAGGAAACACTGAAGCTTTCTTT. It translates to CASSVRGVGNTEAFF.

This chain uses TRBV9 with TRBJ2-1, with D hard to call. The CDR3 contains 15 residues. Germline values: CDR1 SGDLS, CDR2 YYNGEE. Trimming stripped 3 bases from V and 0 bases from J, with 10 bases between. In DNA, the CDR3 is TGTGCCAGCAGCGCGGCCGCCTTCTCCTACAATGAGCAGTTCTTC. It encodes CASSAAAFSYNEQFF. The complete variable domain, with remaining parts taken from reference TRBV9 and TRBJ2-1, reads DSGVTQTPKHLITATGQRVTLRCSPRSGDLSVYWYQQSLDQGLQFLIQYYNGEERAKGNILERFSAQQFPDLHSELNLSSLELGDSALYFCASSAAAFSYNEQFFGPGTRLTVL.

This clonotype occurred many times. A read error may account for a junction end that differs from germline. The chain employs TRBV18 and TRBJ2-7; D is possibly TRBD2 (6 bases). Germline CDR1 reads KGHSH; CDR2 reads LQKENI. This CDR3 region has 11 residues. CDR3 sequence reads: CASSPGREQYF. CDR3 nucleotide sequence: TGCGCCAGCAGCCCCGGGCGGGAACAGTACTTC.

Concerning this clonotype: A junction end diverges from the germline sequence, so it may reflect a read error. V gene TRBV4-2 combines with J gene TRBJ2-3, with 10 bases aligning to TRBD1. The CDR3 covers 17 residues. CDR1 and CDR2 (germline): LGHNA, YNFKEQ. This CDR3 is CTSSLHGGQGKSDTQYF. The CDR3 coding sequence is TGTACCAGCAGCCTTCATGGGGGACAGGGGAAATCGGATACGCAGTATTTT.

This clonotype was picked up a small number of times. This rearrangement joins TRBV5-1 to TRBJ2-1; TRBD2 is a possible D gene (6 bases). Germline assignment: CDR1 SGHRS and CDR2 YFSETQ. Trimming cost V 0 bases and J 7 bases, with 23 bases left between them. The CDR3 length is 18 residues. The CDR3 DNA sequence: TGCGCCAGCAGCTTGGAAACACGACTAGATGGGGCCGATAATGAGCAGTTCTTC. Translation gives CASSLETRLDGADNEQFF.

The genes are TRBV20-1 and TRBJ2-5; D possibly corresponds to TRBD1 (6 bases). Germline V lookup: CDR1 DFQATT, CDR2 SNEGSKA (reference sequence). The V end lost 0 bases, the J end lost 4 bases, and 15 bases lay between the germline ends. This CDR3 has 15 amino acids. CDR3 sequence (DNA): TGCAGTGCTAGAGATCGGGTTACAGGGACAGAGACCCAGTACTTC. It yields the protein CSARDRVTGTETQYF.